Below, 5 T cell receptor beta chains from the same sample are listed, as sequenced in a study of T cells in Graves' hyperthyroidism and ophthalmopathy. Amplified TCR beta CDR3 regions came from RNA transcripts. In the first-round RT-PCR of the TCR CDR3, the HTBI primer set was used. One entry per CDR3 protein results from TCRdb running MiXCR on the multiplex PCR reads. Among around 700,000 distinct CDR3 sequences listed, just over 35% were seen once. Source material: blood. All receptors derive from a woman aged 35 to 49 with Graves' hyperthyroidism.

The chain recombines TRBV19 with TRBJ2-5; D might be TRBD2 (5 bases). Germline V gene sequence: CDR1 LNHDA, CDR2 SQIVND (reference sequence). The CDR3 covers 17 residues. V was pared by 3 bases and J by 4 bases, with 21 bases between. CDR3 in DNA: TGTGCCAGTAGTATTTACGCTCTTGGAAGGCGGGTAGAGACCCAGTACTTC. Residues: CASSIYALGRRVETQYF.

Comments on this clonotype: A much larger clone sits a single nucleotide away, making a read error possible. The chain carries TRBV12-3 or TRBV12-4 and TRBJ1-2; possible D gene TRBD1, 5 bases. The CDR3 totals 14 residues. In DNA, the CDR3 is TGTGCCAGCACTGCCGGGACGGTGAGCTATGGCCACACCTTC. This sequence encodes CASTAGTVSYGHTF.

The J gene is TRBJ2-7, the V gene TRBV7-2; D may be TRBD1 or TRBD2 (5 bases each). Trimming took off 5 bases at V and 9 bases at J, with 20 bases between the two ends. Germline CDR1 SGHTA, CDR2 FQGNSA. The CDR3 is 14 residues long. This chain's CDR3 is CASSPGLGVARQYF. The CDR3 region has the DNA TGTGCCAGCAGCCCGGGGTTAGGGGTAGCTCGGCAGTACTTC. The full variable domain, in which reference TRBV7-2 and TRBJ2-7 provide the parts outside the CDR3, is GAGVSQSPSNKVTEKGKDVELRCDPISGHTALYWYRQSLGQGLEFLIYFQGNSAPDKSGLPSDRFSAERTGGSVSTLTIQRTQQEDSAVYLCASSPGLGVARQYFGPGTRLTVT.

The chain combines TRBV30 with TRBJ1-6, with 7 nucleotides matching TRBD1. The V gene's germline CDR1 is GTSNPN and CDR2 SVGIG (reference sequence). The V segment lost 6 bases and the J segment 8 bases; nucleotides outside the gene matches: 7. The CDR3 extends over 13 amino acids. The CDR3 region is CACLRGEDSPLHF. The CDR3 nucleotides read TGTGCCTGCCTCAGGGGGGAAGATTCACCCCTCCACTTT.

This clonotype was detected a few times. The V call is TRBV11-3, the J call TRBJ1-1; weak D call: TRBD1 (6 bases). Germline loops: CDR1 SGHNT, CDR2 YENEEA. V was shortened by 4 bases and J by 2 bases, with 14 bases between the two germline ends. This CDR3 comprises 15 residues. As DNA, the CDR3 is TGTGCCAGCAGCTCTTACGGACAGCGAAACACTGAAGCTTTCTTT. This gives the protein CASSSYGQRNTEAFF.